A single sample gave rise to the 9 T cell receptor beta chains below, sequenced in a study of beta chain features in type 1 diabetes. Study-level points and caveats: Across all four CD4+ subsets, people with type 1 diabetes showed modestly shorter TCRB CDR3s.

These receptors' targets are unknown. Since all of the isolated RNA was reverse transcribed, expressed TCRB transcripts were what got sequenced. The table came from immunoSEQ multiplex PCR; TCRdb's copy has only in-frame clones and leaves some out. In the table there are 300,000 to 350,000 clones, approximately 9.7% of which are singletons. Sequencing was performed on central memory CD4+ T cells from blood. The receptors shown here come from a man between 25 and 39 years old with type 1 diabetes.

As DNA, the CDR3 is TGTGCCAGCAGTACCGAGGGACAGGGGAACTATGGCTACACCTTC. This gives the protein CASSTEGQGNYGYTF. The chain employs TRBV6-5 and TRBJ1-2, with 10 bases identical to TRBD1. Germline CDR1 is MNHEY and CDR2 is SVGAGI. The CDR3 runs to 15 residues. Losses at the gene ends were 5 bases for V and 2 bases for J; bases not matched to a gene: 5.

V is TRBV6-6 and J is TRBJ2-7, with 8 bases aligning to TRBD1. Germline lookup yields CDR1 MNHNY and CDR2 SVGAGI (reference sequence). The CDR3 length is 12 residues. With 7 bases clipped from V and 3 bases from J, the junction kept 2 bases outside the gene matches. DNA for the CDR3: TGTGCCAGCAAGGGACAGGTCTACGAGCAGTACTTC. Translating gives CASKGQVYEQYF.

The CDR3 DNA reads TGTGCCAGCAGTGTCGTGTCGCGGAACAGGGGCGCAGATACGCAGTATTTT. This sequence encodes CASSVVSRNRGADTQYF. V usage is TRBV6-1 and J usage is TRBJ2-3; TRBD1 matches at 7 bases. Per the germline V gene, CDR1 is MNHNS and CDR2 is SASEGT. The CDR3 loop spans 17 amino acids. J lost 4 bases, V lost 4 bases, and 14 bases had no gene match.

J is TRBJ1-5 and V is TRBV7-8; 8 bases are shared with TRBD1. The V gene's germline CDR1 is SGHVS and CDR2 FQNEAQ. The CDR3 runs 16 residues. The ends lost 5 bases at V and 5 bases at J; junction bases unmatched: 11. The CDR3 loop is CASSRTGFGGDQPQHF. CDR3 DNA: TGTGCCAGCAGCCGGACAGGGTTTGGAGGCGATCAGCCCCAGCATTTT. The variable domain in full, completed from reference TRBV7-8 and TRBJ1-5, reads GAGVSQSPRYKVAKRGQDVALRCDPISGHVSLFWYQQALGQGPEFLTYFQNEAQLDKSGLPSDRFFAERPEGSVSTLKIQRTQQEDSAVYLCASSRTGFGGDQPQHFGDGTRLSIL.

Only a few counts were recorded for this clone. This rearrangement joins TRBV18 to TRBJ1-2; a weak D match, TRBD1 (5 bases). The V and J ends lost 0 bases and 8 bases respectively, with 10 bases between them. Germline CDR1 reads KGHSH; CDR2 reads LQKENI. The CDR3 is 13 residues long. The CDR3 sequence is CASSPPSGEGYTF. CDR3 nucleotides: TGTGCCAGCTCACCACCGTCGGGGGAAGGCTACACCTTC.

This clone has only a few counts. The CDR3 loop is CASSLVGGTIPDEQFF. The CDR3 DNA follows: TGTGCCAGCAGCTTAGTCGGGGGGACAATACCCGATGAGCAGTTCTTC. The V gene is TRBV7-6, the J gene TRBJ2-1; weak D call: TRBD2 (7 bases). Germline V gives CDR1 SGHVS, CDR2 FNYEAQ. The V and J ends lost 1 base and 8 bases respectively, with 18 bases between them. The CDR3 has 16 residues.

This chain joins TRBV5-1 and TRBJ2-7, with a possible D match to TRBD2 (6 bases). This CDR3 region has 12 residues. Germline CDR1 SGHRS, CDR2 YFSETQ. The ends were cut back, 4 bases at V and 5 bases at J, with 10 bases in the middle. CDR3 nucleotides: TGCGCCAGCAGCCCGCGGGACGACGAGCAGTACTTC. Translation gives CASSPRDDEQYF.

J is TRBJ1-5 and V is TRBV2; D is unclear. V dropped 7 bases and J dropped 3 bases, with 10 bases sitting between them. The CDR3 is 13 amino acids. Germline V lookup: CDR1 SNHLY, CDR2 FYNNEI. The CDR3 DNA sequence: TGTGCCAGCAAAGCAGATTTCAATCAGCCCCAGCATTTT. Translated, it gives CASKADFNQPQHF.

The DNA for the CDR3 is TGTGCCAGCAGCTCCCACGGGGGGGCCGCATCGGCTTTCTTT. Residues: CASSSHGGAASAFF. The chain combines TRBV11-2 with TRBJ1-1, with a possible D match to TRBD1 (6 bases). Trimming left V 4 bases short and J 11 bases short, with 20 bases between. Germline V lookup: CDR1 SGHAT, CDR2 FQNNGV. The CDR3 consists of 14 residues. The full variable domain, rest sourced from reference TRBV11-2 and TRBJ1-1, is EAGVAQSPRYKIIEKRQSVAFWCNPISGHATLYWYQQILGQGPKLLIQFQNNGVVDDSQLPKDRFSAERLKGVDSTLKIQPAKLEDSAVYLCASSSHGGAASAFFGQGTRLTVV.